What follows are 20 T cell receptor beta chains derived from one specimen sequenced in a study of T cell changes during pregnancy in multiple sclerosis. Using immunoSEQ multiplex PCR, the repertoire was profiled, and TCRdb retains in-frame clones only, with some absent. This sample has approximately 60,000 clones, with 90% to 95% found just once. This specimen consisted of CD8+ T cells from peripheral blood mononuclear cells, obtained in the third trimester of pregnancy. The receptor source for this set is a female donor with multiple sclerosis, enrolled in a pregnancy study.

This sequence joins TRBV7-2 and TRBJ2-7; tentatively, D is TRBD1 (6 bases). The CDR3 sequence is 16 residues long. Trimming pared 3 bases from V and 4 bases from J, leaving 19 bases between. The germline V gene encodes CDR1 SGHTA and CDR2 FQGNSA. CDR3 amino acids: CASSLAGQNRAYEQYF. The CDR3 DNA is TGTGCCAGCAGCTTGGCTGGACAGAACCGGGCGTACGAGCAGTACTTC.

The rearrangement joins TRBV6-5 to TRBJ1-1; D is ambiguous. From germline, CDR1 is MNHEY and CDR2 SVGAGI. The CDR3 spans 15 residues. The V end lost 0 bases, the J end lost 3 bases, and 11 bases lay between the germline ends. This chain's CDR3 is CASSYSAPEYTEAFF. The CDR3 DNA reads as TGTGCCAGCAGTTACTCGGCTCCAGAATACACTGAAGCTTTCTTT.

V is TRBV7-6 and J is TRBJ2-2, with 8 bases fitting TRBD2. Germline V gene lookup returns CDR1 SGHVS and CDR2 FNYEAQ. The V and J ends lost 3 bases and 5 bases, in that order; junction bases with no gene match: 8. The CDR3 contains 16 residues. The CDR3 loop reads CASSLGAGGGTGELFF. CDR3 nucleotides: TGTGCCAGCAGCTTGGGGGCGGGAGGCGGAACCGGGGAGCTGTTTTTT.

J is TRBJ1-1 and V is TRBV19; possible D gene TRBD1, 6 bases. The CDR3 extends over 15 amino acids. V lost 5 bases and J lost 4, with 17 bases in between. Germline V gene lookup returns CDR1 LNHDA and CDR2 SQIVND (reference sequence). The CDR3 here is CASSVGRGAGTEAFF. The CDR3 bases are TGTGCCAGTAGTGTTGGACGGGGGGCGGGCACTGAAGCTTTCTTT.

This chain connects TRBV4-3 to TRBJ1-2; TRBD1 is a possible D gene (6 bases). From germline, CDR1 is LGHNA and CDR2 YSLEER. This CDR3 has 17 residues. Trimming pared 4 bases from V and 0 bases from J, leaving 18 bases between. The CDR3 is CASSPTAGGPSNYGYTF. The CDR3, as DNA: TGCGCCAGCAGCCCCACCGCGGGGGGCCCCTCTAACTATGGCTACACCTTC.

The V gene is TRBV5-1, the J gene TRBJ2-7; a possible D gene is TRBD2 (5 bases). With 0 bases removed from V and 0 bases from J, the gap between germline ends came to 7 bases. Germline V gene sequence: CDR1 SGHRS, CDR2 YFSETQ. This CDR3 spans 14 amino acids. CDR3: CASSLGESSYEQYF. CDR3 in DNA: TGCGCCAGCAGCTTGGGGGAGAGCTCCTACGAGCAGTACTTC.

The chain recombines TRBV11-2 with TRBJ2-2; 7 positions match TRBD1. Germline V gives CDR1 SGHAT, CDR2 FQNNGV. The CDR3 consists of 17 residues. The J segment lost 2 bases and the V segment lost 4 bases, leaving 10 bases of the junction unmatched. Written as DNA, the CDR3 is TGTGCCAGCAGCTCATTAAGGGGACAGTCTAACACCGGGGAGCTGTTTTTT. Translated: CASSSLRGQSNTGELFF.

The chain uses TRBV4-1 and TRBJ1-2; D may be TRBD1 (5 bases). The CDR3 consists of 15 residues. Germline V lookup: CDR1 MGHRA, CDR2 YSYEKL. V lost 0 bases and J 4 bases, leaving 12 bases between the germline ends. The CDR3 spells CASSQDKGIGYGYTF. CDR3 in DNA: TGCGCCAGCAGCCAAGATAAGGGGATAGGCTATGGCTACACCTTC.

The gene calls are TRBV25-1 and TRBJ1-1, with D hard to call. This CDR3 region has 14 residues. V lost 3 bases to trimming and J lost 7 bases, with 15 bases between them. Looked up from germline, CDR1 is MGHDK and CDR2 is SYGVNS. The CDR3 protein is CASSDWSGRDEAFF. CDR3 DNA: TGTGCCAGCAGTGACTGGTCAGGCCGAGATGAAGCTTTCTTT.

Here the CDR3 reads CAWALAGFTDTQYF. In DNA, the CDR3 is TGTGCCTGGGCCCTAGCGGGATTCACAGATACGCAGTATTTT. The chain recombines TRBV30 with TRBJ2-3, with 9 bases that match TRBD2. The CDR3 spans 14 residues. The J segment lost 2 bases and the V segment lost 5 bases, leaving 5 bases of the junction unmatched. CDR1 GTSNPN and CDR2 SVGIG come from the germline V gene (reference sequence).

V usage is TRBV6-1 and J usage is TRBJ2-6; D uncertain. This CDR3 has 17 residues. Looked up from germline, CDR1 is MNHNS and CDR2 is SASEGT. V was trimmed by 3 bases and J by 0 bases, leaving 12 bases between them. CDR3 sequence (DNA): TGTGCCAGCAGTGACAGAGGAGTTTCCTCTGGGGCCAACGTCCTGACTTTC. As protein: CASSDRGVSSGANVLTF.

Written as DNA, the CDR3 is TGTGCCAGCAGCCTGGGGACAGGGAAAAGCAATCAGCCCCAGCATTTT. Translated, it gives CASSLGTGKSNQPQHF. The chain is built from TRBV7-8 and TRBJ1-5; 9 bases align to TRBD1. This CDR3 is 16 amino acids long. The germline V gene encodes CDR1 SGHVS and CDR2 FQNEAQ. The V segment lost 5 bases and the J segment 1 base; nucleotides outside the gene matches: 6.

CDR3 sequence reads: CASSFSSGGNEQYF. DNA for the CDR3: TGTGCCAGCAGTTTCTCCTCAGGGGGCAACGAGCAGTACTTC. The chain combines TRBV27 with TRBJ2-7, with TRBD1 identical over 8 bases. Germline CDR1 and CDR2: MNHEY and SMNVEV (reference sequence). The CDR3 is 14 residues long. The V segment lost 3 bases and the J segment 5 bases; nucleotides outside the gene matches: 6.

This clone was detected once. The chain uses TRBV5-6 and TRBJ1-1; D not certain. Germline CDR1 reads SGHDT; CDR2 reads YYEEEE. The V and J ends lost 3 bases and 1 base respectively, with 4 bases between them. CDR3 length: 12 amino acids. This CDR3 is CASSSGNTEAFF. The CDR3 coding sequence is TGTGCCAGCAGCTCAGGGAACACTGAAGCTTTCTTT.

The chain has TRBV6-5 and TRBJ1-1; 7 bases agree with TRBD1. J lost 4 bases, V lost 6 bases, and 8 bases had no gene match. Per the germline V gene, CDR1 is MNHEY and CDR2 is SVGAGI. CDR3 length equals 14 residues. CDR3 residues: CASSRQGIGTEAFF. The CDR3 nucleotides read TGTGCCAGCAGCAGACAGGGAATCGGCACTGAAGCTTTCTTT.

The rearrangement links TRBV4-1 to TRBJ2-1; D is possibly TRBD2 (5 bases). The CDR3 runs 14 residues. CDR1 MGHRA and CDR2 YSYEKL come from the germline V gene. The V and J ends lost 3 bases and 6 bases respectively, with 12 bases between them. The CDR3 sequence is CASSHAGLLNEQFF. CDR3 nucleotides: TGCGCCAGCAGCCATGCCGGACTTCTCAATGAGCAGTTCTTC.

Comments on this clone: Mismatch with germline at one junction end may stem from a read error. The chain employs TRBV10-2 and TRBJ2-1, with D possibly matching TRBD2 (6 bases). The CDR3 length is 13 residues. CDR1 is WSHSY, CDR2 SAAADI, per germline. The CDR3 region has the DNA TGCGCCAGCAATGAGGCTAGCGAAGGTGAGCAGTTCTTC. Protein sequence: CASNEASEGEQFF.

The J gene is TRBJ1-4, the V gene TRBV4-2, with D perhaps TRBD1 (6 bases). CDR3 size: 17 residues. Between the trimmed V and J ends, which lost 2 bases and 3 bases, there was a span of 16 bases. Germline V lookup: CDR1 LGHNA, CDR2 YNFKEQ. The CDR3 reads CASSQPITGTSNEKLFF. The CDR3 bases are TGTGCCAGCAGCCAACCTATTACCGGGACATCTAATGAAAAACTGTTTTTT.

As DNA, the CDR3 is TGCGCCAGCAGCTTGTTCGGGCAGGGGCCCTACGAGCAGTACTTC. This translates into CASSLFGQGPYEQYF. The rearrangement links TRBV5-1 to TRBJ2-7; the D gene is possibly TRBD1 (6 bases). With 1 base removed from V and 2 bases from J, the gap between germline ends came to 13 bases. The CDR3 has 15 residues. Germline assignment: CDR1 SGHRS and CDR2 YFSETQ.

This chain joins TRBV28 and TRBJ1-1, with TRBD1 as a possible D gene (5 bases). Germline CDR1 is MDHEN and CDR2 is SYDVKM. This CDR3 is built from 14 residues. With 4 bases removed from V and 3 bases from J, the gap between germline ends came to 12 bases. DNA of the CDR3: TGTGCCAGCAGTTCCACGGGGGAGGACACTGAAGCTTTCTTT. Translation: CASSSTGEDTEAFF.